The 12 T cell receptor beta chains reported below all come from one sample, sequenced in a study of T cells in Graves' hyperthyroidism and ophthalmopathy. Template material for amplifying TCR beta CDR3 regions consisted of RNA transcripts. The HTBI set primed first-round TCR CDR3 RT-PCR. Using its own MiXCR run on the multiplex PCR reads, TCRdb lists one record per CDR3 protein. The table has about 290,000 distinct CDR3 sequences, roughly 15% seen once. The sequenced material came from blood. The source is a middle-aged woman with Graves' hyperthyroidism.

This clonotype was detected many times. The V and J genes are TRBV6-1 and TRBJ2-7, with TRBD1 matching 7 bases. CDR3 length: 15 residues. V gave up 5 bases and J gave up 0 bases; unmatched junction bases: 7. Germline V CDR1 and CDR2: MNHNS, SASEGT. CDR3 in amino acids: CASSPRDRSSYEQYF. CDR3 nucleotides: TGTGCCAGCAGTCCCCGGGACAGAAGCTCCTACGAGCAGTACTTC.

The table lists this clonotype with many counts. The rearrangement uses TRBV12-3 or TRBV12-4 and TRBJ2-7; 7 bases match TRBD1. Trimming cost V 6 bases and J 2 bases; bases outside gene matches: 13. The CDR3 contains 16 residues. The CDR3 DNA follows: TGTGCCAGCAGCCGGATCGCCGGGACAGTCACCTACGAGCAGTACTTC. Translation: CASSRIAGTVTYEQYF.

This clonotype has just a few counts. A much larger clone is a single base away; this may be a read error. The chain recombines TRBV5-1 with TRBJ2-2, with D unresolved. The CDR3 length is 13 residues. V was shortened by 0 bases and J by 6 bases, with 6 bases between the two germline ends. Germline V gene sequence: CDR1 SGHRS, CDR2 YFSETQ. The CDR3 spells CASSLGAAGELFF. CDR3 in DNA: TGCGCCAGCAGCTTGGGGGCTGCCGGGGAGCTGTTTTTT.

Only a few counts were recorded for this clonotype. The chain employs TRBV25-1 and TRBJ1-1, with unresolved D. This CDR3 comprises 13 residues. Germline V CDR1 and CDR2: MGHDK, SYGVNS. V was trimmed by 6 bases and J by 5 bases, leaving 13 bases between them. CDR3 nucleotides: TGTGCCAGCAGCCGGGTCGGAGAAACTGAAGCTTTCTTT. This codes for CASSRVGETEAFF. The full variable domain, its missing parts supplied by reference TRBV25-1 and TRBJ1-1, is EADIYQTPRYLVIGTGKKITLECSQTMGHDKMYWYQQDPGMELHLIHYSYGVNSTEKGDLSSESTVSRIRTEHFPLTLESARPSHTSQYLCASSRVGETEAFFGQGTRLTVV.

In its sample, this clonotype was seen many times. This chain joins TRBV7-9 and TRBJ2-1; 7 nucleotides align to TRBD2. Per germline, CDR1 SEHNR and CDR2 FQNEAQ (reference sequence). J was trimmed by 4 bases and V by 3 bases; bases with no gene match: 6. This CDR3 spans 15 amino acids. The CDR3 spells CASSFGGSGYNEQFF. DNA for the CDR3: TGTGCCAGCAGCTTCGGCGGGAGTGGGTACAATGAGCAGTTCTTC.

This clonotype was counted ten times or more. The chain combines TRBV7-8 with TRBJ2-3; 8 bases line up with TRBD1. J lost 3 bases, V lost 0 bases, and 5 bases had no gene match. The CDR3 consists of 16 residues. Germline values: CDR1 SGHVS, CDR2 FQNEAQ. CDR3 loop: CASSLAIQGATDTQYF. CDR3 nucleotides: TGTGCCAGCAGCTTAGCGATCCAGGGGGCTACAGATACGCAGTATTTT.

This clonotype has ten or more counts. V usage is TRBV6-1 and J usage is TRBJ2-7; D unresolved. Between the trimmed V and J ends, which lost 7 bases and 3 bases, there was a span of 22 bases. This CDR3 has 16 amino acids. Germline CDR1 and CDR2: MNHNS and SASEGT. CDR3 region: CASTPSWPARFYEQYF. The CDR3 region has the DNA TGTGCCAGCACCCCGAGCTGGCCCGCTCGGTTCTACGAGCAGTACTTC.

This clonotype appeared many times. V and J are TRBV2 and TRBJ1-6; D remains unclear. This CDR3 comprises 13 residues. CDR1 and CDR2 (germline): SNHLY, FYNNEI. V lost 0 bases and J lost 10, with 7 bases in between. CDR3 protein: CASSEALESPLHF. The CDR3 coding sequence is TGTGCCAGCAGTGAAGCGCTAGAATCACCCCTCCACTTT.

This clonotype was detected many times. The chain is built from TRBV7-2 and TRBJ1-1, with D unresolved. This CDR3 region has 18 residues. The ends were cut back, 1 base at V and 1 base at J, with 19 bases in the middle. Germline V CDR1 and CDR2: SGHTA, FQGNSA. CDR3 in amino acids: CASSLGAVVRAGNTEAFF. The CDR3 DNA is TGTGCCAGCAGCTTAGGAGCGGTAGTGCGCGCCGGGAACACTGAAGCTTTCTTT.

This clonotype was seen repeatedly, ten times or more. This may be a read error, as it is one base from a much larger clone. J is TRBJ1-1 and V is TRBV2; D unresolved. The CDR3 is 15 amino acids. Per the germline V gene, CDR1 is SNHLY and CDR2 is FYNNEI. CDR3 coding DNA: TGTGCCGGCAGTGACCCAAGGGAGGGGAACACTGAAGCTTTCTTT. Translated: CAGSDPREGNTEAFF.

In this sample, this clonotype turned up many times. The chain couples TRBV3-1 to TRBJ1-2, with 8 positions matching TRBD1. This CDR3 contains 16 residues. Germline V gene sequence: CDR1 LGHDT, CDR2 YNNKEL (reference sequence). V gave up 0 bases and J gave up 4 bases; unmatched junction bases: 7. The CDR3 region has the DNA TGTGCCAGCAGCCAAGATTGGGACAGGAGTGTCTATGGCTACACCTTC. This encodes CASSQDWDRSVYGYTF.

This clonotype was seen only a few times. The chain is built from TRBV19 and TRBJ2-6, with D possibly matching TRBD1 (5 bases). The CDR3 consists of 15 residues. Germline V gives CDR1 LNHDA, CDR2 SQIVND (reference sequence). V was shortened by 5 bases and J by 3 bases, with 11 bases between the two germline ends. The DNA for the CDR3 is TGTGCCAGTAGTGTAGGGGCGCGTGGGGCCAACGTCCTGACTTTC. Protein product: CASSVGARGANVLTF.